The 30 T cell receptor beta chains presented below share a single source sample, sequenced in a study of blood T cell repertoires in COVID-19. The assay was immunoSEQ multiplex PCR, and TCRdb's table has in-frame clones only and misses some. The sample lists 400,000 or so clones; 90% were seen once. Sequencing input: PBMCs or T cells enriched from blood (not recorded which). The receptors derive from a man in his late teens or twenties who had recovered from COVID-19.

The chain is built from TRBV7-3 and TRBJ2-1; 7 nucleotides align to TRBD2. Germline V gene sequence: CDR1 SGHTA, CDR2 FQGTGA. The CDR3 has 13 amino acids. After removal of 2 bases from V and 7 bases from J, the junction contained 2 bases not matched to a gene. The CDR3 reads CASSLLLANEQFF. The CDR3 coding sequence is TGTGCCAGCAGCTTATTACTAGCGAATGAGCAGTTCTTC.

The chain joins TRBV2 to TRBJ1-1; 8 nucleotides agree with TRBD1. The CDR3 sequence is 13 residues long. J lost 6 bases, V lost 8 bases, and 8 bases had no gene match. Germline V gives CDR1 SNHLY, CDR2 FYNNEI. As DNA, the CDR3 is TGTGCCAGCTCCCGTCAGGGGGCGTCTGAAGCTTTCTTT. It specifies CASSRQGASEAFF.

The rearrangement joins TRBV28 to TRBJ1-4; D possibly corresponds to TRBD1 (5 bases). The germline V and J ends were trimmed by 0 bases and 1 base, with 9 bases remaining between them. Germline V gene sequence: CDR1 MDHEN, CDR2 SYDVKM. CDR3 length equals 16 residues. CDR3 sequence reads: CASSLWSDRTNEKLFF. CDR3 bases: TGTGCCAGCAGTTTATGGTCCGACAGAACTAATGAAAAACTGTTTTTT.

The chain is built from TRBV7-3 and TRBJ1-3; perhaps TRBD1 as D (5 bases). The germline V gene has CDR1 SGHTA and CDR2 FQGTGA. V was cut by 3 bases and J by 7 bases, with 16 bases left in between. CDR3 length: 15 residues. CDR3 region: CASSLGRGVGNTIYF. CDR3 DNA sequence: TGTGCCAGCAGCTTGGGGAGGGGAGTTGGGAACACCATATATTTT.

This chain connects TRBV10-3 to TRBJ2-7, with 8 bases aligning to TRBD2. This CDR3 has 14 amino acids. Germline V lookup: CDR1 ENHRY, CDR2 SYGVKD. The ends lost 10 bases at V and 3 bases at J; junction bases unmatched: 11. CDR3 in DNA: TGTGCCACCGCGACCTTAGCGGGGTACTACGAGCAGTACTTC. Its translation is CATATLAGYYEQYF.

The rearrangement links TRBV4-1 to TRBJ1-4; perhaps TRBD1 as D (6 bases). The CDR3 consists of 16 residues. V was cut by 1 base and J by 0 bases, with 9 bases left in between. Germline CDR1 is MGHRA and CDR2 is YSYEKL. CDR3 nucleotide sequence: TGCGCCAGCAGCCAAGCTGGACAGACAACTAATGAAAAACTGTTTTTT. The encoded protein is CASSQAGQTTNEKLFF.

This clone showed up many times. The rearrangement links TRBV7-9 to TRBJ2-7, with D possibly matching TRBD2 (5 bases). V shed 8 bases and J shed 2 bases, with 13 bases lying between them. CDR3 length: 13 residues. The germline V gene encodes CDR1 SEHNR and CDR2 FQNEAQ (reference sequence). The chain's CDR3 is CASDTGNPYEQYF. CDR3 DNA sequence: TGTGCCAGCGATACGGGGAACCCCTACGAGCAGTACTTC.

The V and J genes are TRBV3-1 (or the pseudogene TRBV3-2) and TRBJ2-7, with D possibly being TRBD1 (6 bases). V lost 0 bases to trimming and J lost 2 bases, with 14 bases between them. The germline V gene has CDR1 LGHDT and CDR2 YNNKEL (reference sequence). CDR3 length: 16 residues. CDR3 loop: CASSQEAGTRAYEQYF. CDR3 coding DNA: TGTGCCAGCAGCCAAGAGGCCGGGACACGAGCCTACGAGCAGTACTTC.

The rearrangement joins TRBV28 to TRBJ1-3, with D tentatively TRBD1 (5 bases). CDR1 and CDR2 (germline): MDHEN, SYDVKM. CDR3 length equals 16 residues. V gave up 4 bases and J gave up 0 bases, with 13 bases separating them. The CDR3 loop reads CASSSQGGSSGNTIYF. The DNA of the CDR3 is TGTGCCAGCAGTTCCCAGGGCGGGAGCTCTGGAAACACCATATATTTT. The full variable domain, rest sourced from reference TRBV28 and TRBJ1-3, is DVKVTQSSRYLVKRTGEKVFLECVQDMDHENMFWYRQDPGLGLRLIYFSYDVKMKEKGDIPEGYSVSREKKERFSLILESASTNQTSMYLCASSSQGGSSGNTIYFGEGSWLTVV.

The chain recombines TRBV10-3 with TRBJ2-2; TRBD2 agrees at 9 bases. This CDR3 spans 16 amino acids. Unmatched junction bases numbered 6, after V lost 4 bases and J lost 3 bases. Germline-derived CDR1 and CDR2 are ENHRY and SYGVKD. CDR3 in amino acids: CAISAVRTSDTGELFF. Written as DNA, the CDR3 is TGTGCCATCAGTGCGGTAAGGACTAGCGACACCGGGGAGCTGTTTTTT.

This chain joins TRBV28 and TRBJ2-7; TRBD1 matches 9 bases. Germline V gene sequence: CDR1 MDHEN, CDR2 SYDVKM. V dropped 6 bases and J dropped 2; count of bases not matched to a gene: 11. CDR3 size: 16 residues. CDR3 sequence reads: CASSLPPGQGTYEQYF. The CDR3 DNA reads TGTGCCAGCAGCCTTCCCCCGGGACAGGGAACCTACGAGCAGTACTTC.

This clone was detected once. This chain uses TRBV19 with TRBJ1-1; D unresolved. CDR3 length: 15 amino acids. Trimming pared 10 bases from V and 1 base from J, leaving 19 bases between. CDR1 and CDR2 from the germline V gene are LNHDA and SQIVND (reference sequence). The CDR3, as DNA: TGTGCCACCATAGACTATTATGGGCAGAACACTGAAGCTTTCTTT. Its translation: CATIDYYGQNTEAFF.

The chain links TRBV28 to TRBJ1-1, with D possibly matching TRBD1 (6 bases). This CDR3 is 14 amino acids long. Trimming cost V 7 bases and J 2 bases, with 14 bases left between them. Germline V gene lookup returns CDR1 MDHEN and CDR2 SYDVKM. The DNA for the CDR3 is TGTGCCAGCAAACTTTCGGACAGAAACACTGAAGCTTTCTTT. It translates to CASKLSDRNTEAFF.

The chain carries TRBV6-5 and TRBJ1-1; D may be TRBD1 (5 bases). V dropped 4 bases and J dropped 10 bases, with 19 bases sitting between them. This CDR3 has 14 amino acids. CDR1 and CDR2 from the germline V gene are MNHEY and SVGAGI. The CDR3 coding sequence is TGTGCCAGCAGTTCATCGGTAGTGTGGAGGGGAGCTTTCTTT. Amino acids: CASSSSVVWRGAFF.

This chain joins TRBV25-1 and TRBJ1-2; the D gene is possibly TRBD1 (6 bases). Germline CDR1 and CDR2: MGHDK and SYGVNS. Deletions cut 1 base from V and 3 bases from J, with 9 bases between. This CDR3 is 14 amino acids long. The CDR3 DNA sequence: TGTGCCAGCAGTGAATCCCCAGGGGACTATGGCTACACCTTC. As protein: CASSESPGDYGYTF.

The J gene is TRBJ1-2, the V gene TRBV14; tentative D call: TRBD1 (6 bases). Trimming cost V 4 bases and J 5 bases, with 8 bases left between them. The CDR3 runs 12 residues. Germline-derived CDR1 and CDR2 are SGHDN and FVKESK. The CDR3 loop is CASSPQGYGYTF. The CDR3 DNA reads TGTGCCAGCAGCCCACAGGGATATGGCTACACCTTC.

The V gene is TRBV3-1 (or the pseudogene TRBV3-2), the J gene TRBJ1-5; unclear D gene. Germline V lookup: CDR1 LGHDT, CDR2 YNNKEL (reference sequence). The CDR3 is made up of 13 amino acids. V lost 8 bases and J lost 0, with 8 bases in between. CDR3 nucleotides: TGTGCCAGCTCGCGTGGTAGCAATCAGCCCCAGCATTTT. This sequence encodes CASSRGSNQPQHF.

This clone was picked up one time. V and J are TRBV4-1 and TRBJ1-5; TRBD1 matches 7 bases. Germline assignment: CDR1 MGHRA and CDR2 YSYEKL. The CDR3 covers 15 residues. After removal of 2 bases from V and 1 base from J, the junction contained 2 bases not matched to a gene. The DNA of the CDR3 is TGCGCCAGCAGCCAACCGGACAGGAGCAATCAGCCCCAGCATTTT. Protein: CASSQPDRSNQPQHF.

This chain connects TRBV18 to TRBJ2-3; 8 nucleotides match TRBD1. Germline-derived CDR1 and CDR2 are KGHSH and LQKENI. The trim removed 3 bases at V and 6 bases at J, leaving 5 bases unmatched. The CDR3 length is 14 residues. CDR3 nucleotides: TGTGCCAGCTCACCGGGACAGGAGAAGGATACGCAGTATTTT. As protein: CASSPGQEKDTQYF.

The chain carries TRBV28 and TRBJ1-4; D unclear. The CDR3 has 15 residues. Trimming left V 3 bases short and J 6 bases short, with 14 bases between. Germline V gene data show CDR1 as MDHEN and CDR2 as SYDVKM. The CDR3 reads CASSFTGGSDEKLFF. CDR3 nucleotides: TGTGCCAGCAGTTTTACGGGAGGGAGCGATGAAAAACTGTTTTTT.

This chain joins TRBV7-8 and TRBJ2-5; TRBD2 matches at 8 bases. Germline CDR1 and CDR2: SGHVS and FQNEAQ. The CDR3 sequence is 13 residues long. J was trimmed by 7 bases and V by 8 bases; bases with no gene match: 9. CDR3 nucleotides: TGTGCCAGCCGGGAGCTCGGGGGGGCGACCCAGTACTTC. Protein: CASRELGGATQYF.

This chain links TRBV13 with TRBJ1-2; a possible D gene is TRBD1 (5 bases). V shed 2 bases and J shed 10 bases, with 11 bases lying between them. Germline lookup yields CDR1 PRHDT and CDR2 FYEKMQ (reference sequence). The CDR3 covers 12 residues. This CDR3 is CASSLQGKFYTF. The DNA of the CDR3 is TGTGCCAGCAGCTTACAGGGTAAATTCTACACCTTC.

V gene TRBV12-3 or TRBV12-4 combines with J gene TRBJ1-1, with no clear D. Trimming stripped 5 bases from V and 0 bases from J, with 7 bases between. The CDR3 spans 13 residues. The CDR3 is CASSKTMNTEAFF. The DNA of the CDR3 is TGTGCCAGCAGTAAGACAATGAACACTGAAGCTTTCTTT.

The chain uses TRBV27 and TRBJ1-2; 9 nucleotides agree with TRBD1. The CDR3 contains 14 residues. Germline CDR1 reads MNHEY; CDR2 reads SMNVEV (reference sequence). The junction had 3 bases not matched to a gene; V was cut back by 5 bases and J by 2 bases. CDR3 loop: CASSPGTGNYGYTF. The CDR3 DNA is TGTGCCAGCAGTCCTGGGACAGGGAACTATGGCTACACCTTC.

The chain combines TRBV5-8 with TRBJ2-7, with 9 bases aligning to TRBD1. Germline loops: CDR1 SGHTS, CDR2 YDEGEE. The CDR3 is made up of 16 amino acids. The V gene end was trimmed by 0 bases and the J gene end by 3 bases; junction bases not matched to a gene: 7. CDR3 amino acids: CASSLAKGTGNYEQYF. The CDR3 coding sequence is TGTGCCAGCAGCTTGGCAAAGGGGACAGGGAACTACGAGCAGTACTTC.

As DNA, the CDR3 is TGTGCCAGCAGTTTGAGGGCCCAAGAGACCCAGTACTTC. Translation: CASSLRAQETQYF. The chain uses TRBV28 and TRBJ2-5; tentatively, D is TRBD2 (5 bases). The germline V and J ends were trimmed by 3 bases and 1 base, with 6 bases remaining between them. This CDR3 spans 13 amino acids. Germline values: CDR1 MDHEN, CDR2 SYDVKM.

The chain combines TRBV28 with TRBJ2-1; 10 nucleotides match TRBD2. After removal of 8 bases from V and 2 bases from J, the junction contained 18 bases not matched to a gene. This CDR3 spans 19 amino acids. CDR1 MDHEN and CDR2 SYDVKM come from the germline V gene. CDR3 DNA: TGTGCCAGCCCACCCCGGGGAGCTAGCGGGAGCTGGACCTACAATGAGCAGTTCTTC. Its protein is CASPPRGASGSWTYNEQFF.

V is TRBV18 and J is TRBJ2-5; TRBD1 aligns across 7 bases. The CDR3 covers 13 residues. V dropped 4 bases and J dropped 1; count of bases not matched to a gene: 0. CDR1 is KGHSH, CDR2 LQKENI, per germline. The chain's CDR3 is CASSQGAQETQYF. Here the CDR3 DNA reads TGTGCCAGCTCACAGGGGGCCCAAGAGACCCAGTACTTC.

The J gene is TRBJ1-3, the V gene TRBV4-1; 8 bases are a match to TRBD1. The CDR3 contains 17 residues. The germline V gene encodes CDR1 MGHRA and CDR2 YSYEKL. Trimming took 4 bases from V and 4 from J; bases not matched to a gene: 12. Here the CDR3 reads CASSRHDGQGRGNTIYF. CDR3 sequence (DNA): TGCGCCAGCAGCCGGCACGACGGACAGGGAAGAGGAAACACCATATATTTT.

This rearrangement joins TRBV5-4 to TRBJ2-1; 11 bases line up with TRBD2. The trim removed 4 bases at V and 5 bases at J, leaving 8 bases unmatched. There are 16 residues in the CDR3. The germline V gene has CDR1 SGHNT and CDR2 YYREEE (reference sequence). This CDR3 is CASSPQTSGRDNEQFF. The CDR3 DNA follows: TGTGCCAGCAGCCCGCAAACTAGCGGGAGAGACAATGAGCAGTTCTTC.